This TCR beta chain originates from a study of tumor-infiltrating lymphocytes in primary liver carcinoma. For the study at large: There were roughly 3.5 to 7.13 million productive TCRbeta reads per sample, a yield similar across tissue types.

In regard to this clonotype: Its cognate antigen is unknown. In this CDR3 the conserved last residue, phenylalanine or tryptophan, is missing, so a read error is likely.

The CDR3 length is 17 residues. Per the germline V gene, CDR1 is SGHDN and CDR2 is FVKESK. Co-extraction of both nucleic acids (RNA and DNA) used roughly 20-34 mg of unsorted bulk tissue. Sampling of every tumor involved five separate regions. These included the tumor centre. TCR beta cDNA came from about 0.45 ug total RNA, primed with a constant-region primer. TCR beta libraries came from three nested multiplex PCR rounds using slightly modified ARM-PCR. Amplification in the first two PCR rounds was performed using TRBV1-TRBV30 forward primers and a C-beta reverse primer for roughly 9 cycles each. Via MiXCR, TCRdb re-called the multiplex PCR reads, giving one row per CDR3 protein. The table shows 55,000 to 70,000 distinct CDR3 sequences, with less than 85% occurring only once. General study points: The proportion of top clones found throughout all five tumor regions was only about 7.5-25%. Tumor tissue displayed a significantly greater top-250-clone fraction than blood (p = 0.039).

V usage is TRBV14 and J usage is TRBJ1-2; D ambiguous. This TCR was sampled from a man aged 40-55 years with primary liver carcinoma and hepatitis B virus infection. Material: liver tumor tissue from sampling region 2. As to subset: tumor region T2, inferior pole. CDR3 protein: CVSSQRYHPQEHYGYTL. The CDR3 nucleotides read TGTGTCAGCAGCCAACGGTATCACCCTCAAGAGCACTATGGCTACACCCTC.